Sequencing of this T cell receptor (beta chain) was carried out in a study of T cells after yellow fever vaccination. TCRdb analysed the 5' RACE reads with MiXCR anew, one entry per CDR3 protein. The data contain about 340,000 distinct CDR3 sequences, under 5% of them seen just once; the ten biggest clones take up more than 20%. CDR3 size: 14 residues. Germline V gene data show CDR1 as SGHRS and CDR2 as YFSETQ. V dropped 7 bases and J dropped 6; count of bases not matched to a gene: 9. This clonotype showed up just a few times. This TCR came from a man aged 18 to 35 who received the YFV17D yellow fever vaccine. V and J are TRBV5-1 and TRBJ2-1; 8 bases line up with TRBD1. This specimen consisted of PBMCs, obtained 5 days after the yellow fever booster vaccination. The CDR3 here is CASGEQGASNEQFF. DNA of the CDR3: TGCGCCAGCGGGGAGCAGGGGGCATCCAATGAGCAGTTCTTC.